The TCR beta chain under discussion was sequenced for a study of cytomegalovirus exposure and HLA in healthy donors. With regard to this clone: What it binds is not known.

Separate from the 666-subject first cohort, the approximately 120-subject validation cohort was the one that the donors belonged to. This CDR3 region has 18 residues. From germline, CDR1 is MDHEN and CDR2 SYDVKM. V lost 4 bases and J 0 bases, leaving 19 bases between the germline ends. Findings and limits, study-wide: There were a few CMV-associated chains whose specificity for CMV antigens was confirmed in vitro. According to the study, 150 to 200 TCR beta chains were cytomegalovirus-associated.

The repertoire was sequenced with immunoSEQ multiplex PCR; TCRdb's copy has only in-frame clones and lacks some. The table includes approximately 160,000 clones, roughly 91% detected once. The sample was PBMCs. The sequence derives from a man younger than 35 in good health and CMV-seropositive. This rearrangement joins TRBV28 to TRBJ2-4; no clear D. The CDR3, as DNA: TGTGCCAGCAGTTCCTCTGGGCGCAACTTGGGAGCCAAAAACATTCAGTACTTC. Translated: CASSSSGRNLGAKNIQYF.